This T cell receptor (beta chain) emerged from a study of T-cell reconstitution after alpha-beta-depleted transplantation in children. Preparation of the TCRbeta library involved a method that used unique molecular identifiers. TCRdb used MiXCR to reprocess the PCR reads, holding one entry per CDR3 protein. The sample contains some 120,000 distinct CDR3 sequences, more than 20% of which appear only once. V lost 6 bases to trimming and J lost 6 bases; unmatched junction nucleotides: 1. The germline CDR1 and CDR2 sequences are DFQATT and SNEGSKA (reference sequence). The CDR3 is made up of 10 amino acids.

This sequence joins TRBV20-1 and TRBJ1-1; 7 bases match TRBD1. Sample: PBMCs, mostly from graft donor cells, taken 180 days after TCRalphabeta/CD19-depleted stem cell transplant. The TCR comes from a male patient aged 2 to 10 who had a stem cell transplant for chronic granulomatous disease, so the T cells may come from the graft donor. The CDR3 sequence is CSATGAEAFF. The CDR3 DNA reads as TGCAGTGCAACAGGGGCTGAAGCTTTCTTT.